These T cell receptor beta chains were read from a single sample in a study of neurological immune-mediated disorders. TCRdb ran MiXCR on the 5' RACE reads and lists one entry per CDR3 protein. The repertoire holds approximately 48,000 distinct CDR3 sequences, with roughly 12% as singletons. The sequencing input was PBMCs. Every receptor here comes from a male donor with HTLV-1-associated myelopathy (HAM/TSP). CDR3s include the opening cysteine and the closing phenylalanine or tryptophan. D genes are given only for firm matches. Expanded clones get a size class; other rows say once, few or many, or leave the size out.

d_call	clone_size	v_call	j_call	cdr3_aa	cdr3_nt
TRBD2	medium-sized	TRBV20-1	TRBJ2-1	CSAREAGGSYNEQFF	TGCAGTGCTAGAGAGGCGGGGGGCTCCTACAATGAGCAGTTCTTC
-	many	TRBV9	TRBJ1-6	CASSVHSLNSPLHF	TGTGCCAGCAGCGTCCACAGTTTGAATTCACCCCTCCACTTT
-	-	TRBV7-9	TRBJ1-4	CASSLRGQANNEKLFF	TGTGCCAGCAGCTTACGGGGCCAGGCAAATAATGAAAAACTGTTTTTT
-	-	TRBV10-2	TRBJ1-6	CASRGTTYNSPLHF	TGCGCCAGCAGGGGGACGACCTATAATTCACCCCTCCACTTT
-	many	TRBV20-1	TRBJ2-5	CSASYEGRETQYF	TGCAGTGCTAGTTATGAGGGACGAGAGACCCAGTACTTC
TRBD1	-	TRBV29-1	TRBJ2-5	CSVEGDRGETQYF	TGCAGCGTTGAAGGGGACAGGGGTGAGACCCAGTACTTC
-	-	TRBV5-1	TRBJ2-7	CASSLAVGGYEQYF	TGCGCCAGCAGCTTGGCAGTAGGAGGCTACGAGCAGTACTTC
TRBD1	many	TRBV7-9	TRBJ1-2	CAAERGGQGTFNYGYTF	TGTGCCGCAGAGAGAGGGGGACAGGGGACTTTCAACTATGGCTACACCTTC
-	many	TRBV3-1	TRBJ1-1	CASSQDRGYGGTEAFF	TGTGCCAGCAGCCAAGATCGGGGTTATGGCGGCACTGAAGCTTTCTTT
TRBD1	-	TRBV7-6	TRBJ2-7	CDSSSTEDRQGPYEQYF	TGTGACAGCAGCTCCACTGAGGACAGGCAAGGCCCCTACGAGCAGTACTTC
-	many	TRBV7-2	TRBJ2-7	CASSPETRNEQYF	TGTGCCAGCAGCCCGGAGACTAGGAACGAGCAGTACTTC
-	many	TRBV20-1	TRBJ2-1	CSAPRGGALNYNEQFF	TGCAGTGCACCGCGAGGGGGGGCCCTGAATTACAATGAGCAGTTCTTC
-	few	TRBV18	TRBJ2-5	CASSPDGAYQETQYF	TGTGCCAGCTCACCCGACGGAGCCTACCAAGAGACCCAGTACTTC
-	many	TRBV12-3/TRBV12-4	TRBJ1-5	CASSLRRPEPQHF	TGTGCCAGCAGTTTGAGAAGGCCGGAGCCCCAGCATTTT
-	medium-sized	TRBV20-1	TRBJ2-5	CSARMGGDQGYF	TGCAGTGCTAGAATGGGAGGAGACCAGGGGTACTTC
-	many	TRBV12-3/TRBV12-4	TRBJ2-3	CATTYDSRTDTQYF	TGTGCCACTACCTACGACAGTCGCACAGATACGCAGTATTTT
TRBD2	few	TRBV5-1	TRBJ2-3	CASSLGLAGGLIVDTQYF	TGCGCCAGCAGCTTGGGACTAGCGGGGGGCCTTATTGTCGATACGCAGTATTTT
-	many	TRBV28	TRBJ1-1	CASSLQQPFEAFF	TGTGCCAGCAGTTTGCAACAGCCTTTTGAAGCTTTCTTT
-	-	TRBV29-1	TRBJ1-4	CSGGTSTNEKLFF	TGCAGCGGGGGGACATCAACTAATGAAAAACTGTTTTTT
-	many	TRBV9	TRBJ2-3	CASSVLGNTDTQYF	TGTGCCAGCAGCGTACTGGGGAACACAGATACGCAGTATTTT
TRBD1	-	TRBV10-3	TRBJ1-5	CAISEVGTDYNQPQHF	TGTGCCATCAGTGAAGTGGGGACAGACTACAATCAGCCCCAGCATTTT